Presented here are 21 T cell receptor beta chains from one specimen sequenced in a study of blood T cell repertoires in COVID-19. The repertoire was sequenced with immunoSEQ multiplex PCR; TCRdb's copy has only in-frame clones and lacks some. The sample holds about 110,000 clones; about 85% are singletons and the top ten take 10% to 15%. Sequencing used peripheral blood. These TCRs come from a human donor in a cohort sampled during active COVID-19.

The CDR3 sequence is CSVLGGVGSYEQYF. CDR3 nucleotides: TGCAGCGTTTTGGGGGGGGTCGGCTCCTACGAGCAGTACTTC. This chain links TRBV29-1 with TRBJ2-7; 7 nucleotides line up with TRBD2. CDR1 and CDR2 (germline): SQVTM, ANQGSEA. This CDR3 comprises 14 residues. After removal of 5 bases from V and 0 bases from J, the junction contained 7 bases not matched to a gene.

This chain's CDR3 is CASSLRLALPYEQYF. In DNA form, the CDR3 reads TGTGCCAGCAGCTTGAGGCTAGCACTACCGTACGAGCAGTACTTC. The V and J genes are TRBV7-2 and TRBJ2-7, with D possibly matching TRBD2 (5 bases). V dropped 3 bases and J dropped 4 bases, with 16 bases sitting between them. Germline lookup yields CDR1 SGHTA and CDR2 FQGNSA. The CDR3 consists of 15 residues. Variable domain in full (rest from reference TRBV7-2 and TRBJ2-7): GAGVSQSPSNKVTEKGKDVELRCDPISGHTALYWYRQSLGQGLEFLIYFQGNSAPDKSGLPSDRFSAERTGGSVSTLTIQRTQQEDSAVYLCASSLRLALPYEQYFGPGTRLTVT.

The chain links TRBV6-6 to TRBJ2-6; D is unclear. With 7 bases removed from V and 4 bases from J, the gap between germline ends came to 11 bases. This CDR3 comprises 14 residues. In germline, CDR1 is MNHNY, CDR2 SVGAGI (reference sequence). The CDR3 DNA reads as TGTGCCAGCACCCCAAATTCCGGGGCCAACGTCCTGACTTTC. Protein product: CASTPNSGANVLTF.

The chain recombines TRBV6-2 or TRBV6-3 with TRBJ2-6; no clear D. CDR1 MNHEY and CDR2 SVGEGT come from the germline V gene. The CDR3 has 16 amino acids. V lost 8 bases, J lost 0 bases, and 14 bases lay in between. The CDR3 nucleotides read TGTGCCAGCGGCCAAGTTCTGGCCTCTGGGGCCAACGTCCTGACTTTC. Its protein is CASGQVLASGANVLTF.

Note on this clone: Within the sample, other DNA sequences also encode this same CDR3. The rearrangement links TRBV4-3 to TRBJ1-5; weak D call: TRBD1 (5 bases). The CDR3 has 14 residues. V was clipped by 0 bases and J by 4 bases, with 7 bases between them. Germline CDR1 reads LGHNA; CDR2 reads YSLEER. CDR3 residues: CASSQERGNQPQHF. Written as DNA, the CDR3 is TGCGCCAGCAGCCAAGAGCGGGGGAATCAGCCCCAGCATTTT.

The J gene is TRBJ1-1, the V gene TRBV20-1; no clear D gene. V was cut by 3 bases and J by 7 bases, with 9 bases left in between. The germline V gene has CDR1 DFQATT and CDR2 SNEGSKA (reference sequence). The CDR3 length is 11 residues. CDR3 bases: TGCAGTGCTAGGGGAGCCGTTGAAGCTTTCTTT. Translating it yields CSARGAVEAFF.

The CDR3 DNA is TGTGCCAGCAGCCAAGCGTCGGGGGTTGGGGAGACCCAGTACTTC. Translated, it gives CASSQASGVGETQYF. V usage is TRBV4-2 and J usage is TRBJ2-5; the D gene is possibly TRBD2 (6 bases). Germline V gene sequence: CDR1 LGHNA, CDR2 YNFKEQ. There are 15 residues in the CDR3. V lost 1 base and J 5 bases, leaving 14 bases between the germline ends.

This clone has more than one count but fewer than ten. The V call is TRBV6-2 or TRBV6-3, the J call TRBJ1-5, with D possibly matching TRBD1 (6 bases). V was shortened by 5 bases and J by 7 bases, with 18 bases between the two germline ends. The CDR3 has 15 amino acids. Germline assignment: CDR1 MNHEY and CDR2 SVGEGT. The CDR3 is CASSPSALQGQPQHF. CDR3 coding DNA: TGTGCCAGCAGTCCCTCCGCGCTTCAGGGGCAGCCCCAGCATTTT.

The chain recombines TRBV19 with TRBJ1-6, with TRBD1 matching 7 bases. Germline V gene lookup returns CDR1 LNHDA and CDR2 SQIVND (reference sequence). Losses at the gene ends were 3 bases for V and 4 bases for J; bases not matched to a gene: 12. There are 18 residues in the CDR3. The CDR3 DNA reads as TGTGCCAGTAGTATGCGGCCAGGGGGAGGTTTTTATAATTCACCCCTCCACTTT. This encodes CASSMRPGGGFYNSPLHF.

The rearrangement uses TRBV25-1 and TRBJ2-1; D perhaps matches TRBD1 (5 bases). CDR1 is MGHDK, CDR2 SYGVNS, per germline. CDR3 size: 13 residues. Trimming cost V 9 bases and J 1 base, with 10 bases left between them. The CDR3 nucleotides are TGTGCCAGTACAGGCTCGTCCTACAATGAGCAGTTCTTC. Translated, it gives CASTGSSYNEQFF.

The chain links TRBV11-1 to TRBJ2-3, with 12 bases fitting TRBD2. The V gene end was trimmed by 4 bases and the J gene end by 2 bases; junction bases not matched to a gene: 4. The CDR3 has 16 amino acids. CDR1 is SGHAT and CDR2 is FQDESV in the germline V gene (reference sequence). CDR3 DNA sequence: TGTGCCAGCAGCTCGGGACTAGCGGGTGCCACAGATACGCAGTATTTT. This encodes CASSSGLAGATDTQYF.

The chain joins TRBV30 to TRBJ1-2; D gene unclear. This CDR3 is 12 amino acids long. The germline V and J ends were trimmed by 0 bases and 12 bases, with 14 bases remaining between them. Germline CDR1 and CDR2: GTSNPN and SVGIG (reference sequence). CDR3 coding DNA: TGTGCCTGGAGTGTACCGAGGGAGTACCACACCTTC. Translating it yields CAWSVPREYHTF.

CDR3 sequence: CASSLRGGSYNSPLHF. CDR3 in DNA: TGTGCCAGCAGCCTCCGTGGAGGCTCCTATAATTCACCCCTCCACTTT. V usage is TRBV27 and J usage is TRBJ1-6; no reliable D call. The CDR3 consists of 16 residues. Germline V gene lookup returns CDR1 MNHEY and CDR2 SMNVEV (reference sequence). The V and J ends lost 6 bases and 0 bases respectively, with 12 bases between them.

V and J are TRBV28 and TRBJ2-3; possibly TRBD1 for D (6 bases). The CDR3 runs to 10 residues. Germline V gives CDR1 MDHEN, CDR2 SYDVKM. For the CDR3, the DNA is TGTGCGGCAGGGGTAAATACGCAGTATTTT. Its protein product is CAAGVNTQYF.

The V and J genes are TRBV5-3 and TRBJ2-1; no reliable D call. TRBV5-3 qualifies as an ORF whose function is uncertain. The CDR3 runs to 12 residues. V was pared by 3 bases and J by 6 bases, with 7 bases between. CDR3 protein: CARSYSLNEQFF. CDR3 nucleotide sequence: TGTGCCAGAAGCTACAGCCTCAATGAGCAGTTCTTC.

The V and J genes are TRBV9 and TRBJ2-3, with D perhaps TRBD2 (5 bases). Germline values: CDR1 SGDLS, CDR2 YYNGEE. The length of the CDR3 is 15 residues. V lost 1 base and J lost 4, with 13 bases in between. The CDR3 DNA reads TGTGCCAGCAGCGTACGGGGTCTCGCGGCAGATACGCAGTATTTT. It yields the protein CASSVRGLAADTQYF.

This chain connects TRBV9 to TRBJ2-7; 8 bases align to TRBD1. V trimming: 4 bases; J trimming: 6 bases; junction bases outside the gene matches: 6. CDR3 length equals 13 residues. Germline assignment: CDR1 SGDLS and CDR2 YYNGEE. CDR3 nucleotides: TGTGCCAGCAGCCCCCGGACAGGGCGCGAGCAGTACTTC. This sequence encodes CASSPRTGREQYF. The full variable domain, in which reference TRBV9 and TRBJ2-7 provide the parts outside the CDR3, is DSGVTQTPKHLITATGQRVTLRCSPRSGDLSVYWYQQSLDQGLQFLIQYYNGEERAKGNILERFSAQQFPDLHSELNLSSLELGDSALYFCASSPRTGREQYFGPGTRLTVT.

The chain links TRBV7-2 to TRBJ1-1, with TRBD1 identical over 7 bases. The V gene's germline CDR1 is SGHTA and CDR2 FQGNSA. V lost 6 bases and J lost 6; bases outside the gene matches: 10. The CDR3 extends over 14 amino acids. DNA for the CDR3: TGTGCCAGCAGTAAGACAGGGCGAGCCTCTGAAGCTTTCTTT. It specifies CASSKTGRASEAFF.

The CDR3 here is CASSPTSTRTGNEQFF. For the CDR3, the DNA is TGTGCCAGCAGCCCCACTAGCACTCGCACGGGGAATGAGCAGTTCTTC. The chain has TRBV7-2 and TRBJ2-1; TRBD2 might be the D (6 bases). Germline CDR1 reads SGHTA; CDR2 reads FQGNSA. V was pared by 5 bases and J by 7 bases, with 21 bases between. This CDR3 region has 16 residues.

The CDR3 loop reads CASSLPTGAAYEQYF. In DNA, the CDR3 is TGTGCCAGCAGTTTGCCGACAGGGGCCGCCTACGAGCAGTACTTC. V gene TRBV28 combines with J gene TRBJ2-7; 8 bases match TRBD1. This CDR3 region has 15 residues. Germline CDR1 is MDHEN and CDR2 is SYDVKM. The V segment lost 3 bases and the J segment 2 bases; nucleotides outside the gene matches: 6.

This clone was picked up one time. This CDR3 is CAISEGQSYEQYF. CDR3 nucleotides: TGTGCCATCAGTGAGGGACAGAGCTACGAGCAGTACTTC. V is TRBV10-3 and J is TRBJ2-7; possibly TRBD1 for D (6 bases). CDR1 ENHRY and CDR2 SYGVKD come from the germline V gene. V was shortened by 2 bases and J by 3 bases, with 8 bases between the two germline ends. The CDR3 has 13 amino acids.